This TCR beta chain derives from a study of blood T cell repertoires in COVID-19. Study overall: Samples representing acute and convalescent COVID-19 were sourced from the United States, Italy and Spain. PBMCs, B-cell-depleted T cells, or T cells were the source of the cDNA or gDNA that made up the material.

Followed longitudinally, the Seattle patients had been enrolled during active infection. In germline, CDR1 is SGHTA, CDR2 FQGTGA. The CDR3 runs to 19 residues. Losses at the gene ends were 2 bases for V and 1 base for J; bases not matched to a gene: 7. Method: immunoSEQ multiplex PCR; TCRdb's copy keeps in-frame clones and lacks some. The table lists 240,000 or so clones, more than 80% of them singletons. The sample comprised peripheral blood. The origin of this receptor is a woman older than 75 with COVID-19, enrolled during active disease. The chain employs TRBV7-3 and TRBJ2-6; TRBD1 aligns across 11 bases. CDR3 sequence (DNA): TGTGCCAGCAGCTTAGGGGGACAGGGGGTTACTTCTGGGGCCAACGTCCTGACTTTC. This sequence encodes CASSLGGQGVTSGANVLTF.